The text below deals with one T cell receptor beta chain. As processed by the authors: Reference gene primers were amplified, and this amplification served to estimate nucleated cell counts. Here immunoSEQ multiplex PCR was the method, and the copy in TCRdb shows in-frame clones only, minus some. The D gene and trimming were derived from the DNA, and the V and J assignments and clone size from that table. The data hold around 100,000 clones, with roughly 87% observed a single time. CDR1 and CDR2 from the germline V gene are SEHNR and FQNEAQ (reference sequence). The CDR3 is made up of 15 amino acids. V shed 1 base and J 1 base; nucleotides not matched to a gene: 0. This record belongs to a study of blood T cell repertoires in COVID-19. Background on the study: PBMCs, B-cell-depleted T cells, or T cells provided the cDNA or gDNA that made up the material.

The rearrangement links TRBV7-9 to TRBJ2-5, with 10 bases identical to TRBD2. The receptor's source is a man aged 25 to 45 in a cohort sampled during active COVID-19. Source material: peripheral blood. The DNA of the CDR3 is TGTGCCAGCAGCTTAGTAGCGGGGGGCCAAGAGACCCAGTACTTC. Translation: CASSLVAGGQETQYF.